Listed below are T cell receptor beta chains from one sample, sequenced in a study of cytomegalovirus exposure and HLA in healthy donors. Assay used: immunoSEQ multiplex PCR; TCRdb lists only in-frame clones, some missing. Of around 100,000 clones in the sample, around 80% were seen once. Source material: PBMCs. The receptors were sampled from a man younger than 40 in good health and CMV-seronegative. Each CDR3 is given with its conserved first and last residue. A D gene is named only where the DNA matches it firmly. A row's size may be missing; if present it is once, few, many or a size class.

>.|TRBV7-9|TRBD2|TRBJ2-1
CASRSSGTSGDNEQFF
TGTGCCAGCAGATCTTCCGGGACTAGCGGAGACAATGAGCAGTTCTTC
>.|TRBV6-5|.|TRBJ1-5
CASTGGVHQPQHF
TGTGCCAGCACTGGGGGGGTGCATCAGCCCCAGCATTTT
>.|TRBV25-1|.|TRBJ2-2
CASSPGSGELFF
TGTGCCAGCAGCCCAGGCTCCGGGGAGCTGTTTTTT
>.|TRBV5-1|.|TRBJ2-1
CASSLAGNEQFF
TGCGCCAGCAGCTTGGCCGGGAATGAGCAGTTCTTC
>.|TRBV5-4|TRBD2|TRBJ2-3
CASSLFGTSLTDTQYF
TGTGCCAGCAGCTTGTTCGGGACTAGCCTCACAGATACGCAGTATTTT
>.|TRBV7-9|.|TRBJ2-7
CASSGSRSPGYEQYF
TGTGCCAGCAGCGGCAGTAGGAGTCCGGGCTACGAGCAGTACTTC
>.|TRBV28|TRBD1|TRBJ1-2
CASSLVGQGEQNYGYTF
TGTGCCAGCAGTTTGGTGGGACAGGGGGAGCAAAACTATGGCTACACCTTC
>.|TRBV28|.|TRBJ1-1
CASSNRVWAFF
TGTGCCAGCAGTAACAGGGTTTGGGCTTTCTTT
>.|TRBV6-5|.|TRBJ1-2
CASSYGGGGYTF
TGTGCCAGCAGTTACGGGGGCGGAGGCTACACCTTC
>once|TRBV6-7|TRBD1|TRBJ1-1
CASSSGQGRETEAFF
TGTGCCAGCAGTTCCGGACAGGGCAGGGAAACTGAAGCTTTCTTT
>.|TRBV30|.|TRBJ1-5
CAWKRDKDQPQHF
TGTGCCTGGAAGCGGGACAAAGATCAGCCCCAGCATTTT
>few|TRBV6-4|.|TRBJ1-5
CASSVGDNQPQHF
TGTGCCAGCAGTGTCGGGGACAATCAGCCCCAGCATTTT
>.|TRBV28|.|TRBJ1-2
CASSLLTENYGYTF
TGTGCCAGCAGTTTATTAACAGAAAACTATGGCTACACCTTC
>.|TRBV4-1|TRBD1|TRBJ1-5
CASSQGLGQGYQPQHF
TGCGCCAGCAGCCAAGGATTGGGACAGGGGTATCAGCCCCAGCATTTT
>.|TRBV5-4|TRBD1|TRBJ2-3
CASSLPRQGGTDTQYF
TGTGCCAGCAGCTTGCCGCGACAGGGTGGGACAGATACGCAGTATTTT
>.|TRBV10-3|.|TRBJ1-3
CAISEPRGVSGNTIYF
TGTGCCATCAGTGAGCCCCGGGGGGTCTCTGGAAACACCATATATTTT
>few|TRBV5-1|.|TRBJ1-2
CASSLEPGSGYTF
TGCGCCAGCAGCTTGGAACCAGGGTCTGGCTACACCTTC
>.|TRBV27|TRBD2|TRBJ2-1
CASSLEPSGLEQFF
TGTGCCAGCAGTTTAGAACCTAGCGGCCTTGAGCAGTTCTTC
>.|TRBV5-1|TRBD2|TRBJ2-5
CASSRPGLAGEETQYF
TGCGCCAGCAGCCGCCCCGGACTAGCGGGAGAAGAGACCCAGTACTTC
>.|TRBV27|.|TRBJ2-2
CASSFGVTGELFF
TGTGCCAGCAGTTTCGGTGTCACCGGGGAGCTGTTTTTT
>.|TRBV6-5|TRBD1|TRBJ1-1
CASSLTGGERTEAFF
TGTGCCAGCAGTCTTACAGGGGGCGAAAGAACTGAAGCTTTCTTT
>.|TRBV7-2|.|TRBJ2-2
CASSLGRQYGELFF
TGTGCCAGCAGCTTAGGTCGCCAGTACGGGGAGCTGTTTTTT
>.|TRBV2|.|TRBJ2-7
CASSFLRTTLREQYF
TGTGCCAGCAGTTTCCTTAGGACTACTCTGCGCGAGCAGTACTTC
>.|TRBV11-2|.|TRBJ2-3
CASSSEGGGGSTDTQYF
TGTGCCAGCAGCTCCGAGGGTGGGGGCGGGAGCACAGATACGCAGTATTTT
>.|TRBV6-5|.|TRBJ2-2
CASSYLTDAGELFF
TGTGCCAGCAGTTACCTGACAGACGCCGGGGAGCTGTTTTTT
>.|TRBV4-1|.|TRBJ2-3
CASSQEVSGPINSDRDTQYF
TGCGCCAGCAGCCAAGAGGTTTCAGGGCCGATAAACTCCGACCGAGATACGCAGTATTTT
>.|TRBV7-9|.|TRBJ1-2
CASSLGTAFYGYTF
TGTGCCAGCAGCTTAGGGACAGCTTTTTATGGCTACACCTTC
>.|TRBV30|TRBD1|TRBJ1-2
CACETGGFYGYTF
TGTGCCTGCGAGACAGGGGGGTTCTATGGCTACACCTTC
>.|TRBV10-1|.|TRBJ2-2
CASSAKSNTGELFF
TGCGCCAGCAGCGCGAAGAGTAACACCGGGGAGCTGTTTTTT
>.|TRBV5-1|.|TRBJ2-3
CASSLQGHTQYF
TGCGCCAGCAGCTTACAGGGACATACGCAGTATTTT
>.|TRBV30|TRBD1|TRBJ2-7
CAWGTGSYEQYF
TGTGCCTGGGGGACAGGCTCCTACGAGCAGTACTTC
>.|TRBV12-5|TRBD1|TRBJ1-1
CASGPPGQGLLRLNTEAFF
TGTGCTAGTGGCCCGCCCGGACAGGGACTGCTCAGACTGAACACTGAAGCTTTCTTT
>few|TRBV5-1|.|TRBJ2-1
CASSIQDKYNEQFF
TGCGCCAGCAGCATTCAGGACAAATACAATGAGCAGTTCTTC
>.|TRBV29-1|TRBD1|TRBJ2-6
CSVQGQGAHSGANVLTF
TGCAGCGTACAGGGACAGGGCGCACACTCTGGGGCCAACGTCCTGACTTTC
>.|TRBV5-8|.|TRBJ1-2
CASSLFGALFGGYTF
TGTGCCAGCAGCTTGTTCGGAGCCCTATTCGGGGGCTACACCTTC
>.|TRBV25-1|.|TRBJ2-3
CASRAHGTQYF
TGTGCCAGCAGGGCCCATGGTACGCAGTATTTT
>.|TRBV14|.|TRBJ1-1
CATRQVSRNTEAFF
TGTGCCACTCGACAGGTTTCCCGTAACACTGAAGCTTTCTTT